This is a list of T cell receptor beta chains from one sample in a study of blood T cells in healthy people across ages. TCRdb analysed the 5' RACE reads with MiXCR anew, one entry per CDR3 protein. Of hundreds of thousands of distinct CDR3 sequences listed, approximately 55% are singletons. The sample comprised blood. The origin of the receptors is an elderly man in good health. Both conserved end residues are part of each CDR3. The D gene is left open where the match is weak. Clone size appears in some rows only: once, few, many, or a class for an expanded clone.

v_call	j_call	d_call	clone_size	cdr3_nt	cdr3_aa
TRBV14	TRBJ2-7	TRBD2	NA	TGTGCCAGCAGCGCCCGGACTAGCGGGGCCTACAATGAGCAGTACTTC	CASSARTSGAYNEQYF
TRBV6-5	TRBJ2-7	NA	NA	TGTGCCAGCAGTTACGCCAGCGACGAGCAGTACTTC	CASSYASDEQYF
TRBV12-3/TRBV12-4	TRBJ2-7	TRBD1	NA	TGTGCCAGCGTATTAGGACAGGGTATTCACGAGCAGTACTTC	CASVLGQGIHEQYF
TRBV7-9	TRBJ1-1	TRBD1	NA	TGTGCCAGCAGCCGAGGCCGGGGGGACAGGGAGAACACTGAAGCTTTCTTT	CASSRGRGDRENTEAFF
TRBV3-1	TRBJ1-2	TRBD1	NA	TGTGCCAGCAGCCCGCGGGACAGCCGTCGGGGCTACACCTTC	CASSPRDSRRGYTF
TRBV25-1	TRBJ2-3	TRBD2	NA	TGTGCCAGCAGTGTCTCTGGGGACTATGAGCACAGATACGCGTATTTT	CASSVSGDYEHRYAYF
TRBV2	TRBJ2-4	TRBD2	few	TGTGCCAGCAGTGAATTGGCTAGCAGAGCGGGGATTCAGTACTTC	CASSELASRAGIQYF
TRBV27	TRBJ2-3	TRBD2	NA	TGTGCCAGCAAACCGAGCGGGAGAGGCACAGATACGCAGTATTTT	CASKPSGRGTDTQYF
TRBV20-1	TRBJ2-1	TRBD2	NA	TGCAGTGCGCGGGCCGGGACTAGTAAGCATGAGCAGTTCTTC	CSARAGTSKHEQFF
TRBV6-5	TRBJ1-2	NA	few	TGTGCCAGCATTAACTTAGCTGGGGGCTACACCTTC	CASINLAGGYTF
TRBV27	TRBJ1-5	TRBD1	few	TGTGCCAGCCGACAACAGGGGGCGAGCAATCAGCCCCAGCATTTT	CASRQQGASNQPQHF
TRBV9	TRBJ2-7	NA	NA	TGTGCCAGCAGCGTGGACGGGATGTCCTACGAGCAGTACTTC	CASSVDGMSYEQYF
TRBV5-1	TRBJ2-5	NA	few	TGCGCCAGCAGCTTGAAAGCGGCCCGAGAGACCCAGTACTTC	CASSLKAARETQYF